The TCR beta chain under discussion was sequenced for a study of cytomegalovirus exposure and HLA in healthy donors. Primers for the PCR totalled 60 Vbeta and 13 Jbeta. The data were produced by immunoSEQ multiplex PCR, yet TCRdb's version contains in-frame clones alone and is incomplete. Altogether approximately 100,000 clones are present, about 78% being singletons, with the ten largest covering roughly 12%. The CDR3 loop spans 13 amino acids. CDR1 is ENHRY, CDR2 SYGVKD, per germline. With V trimmed by 9 bases and J by 0 bases, 2 bases remained unmatched. The source is a woman between 40 and 50 years old in good health and CMV-seropositive. Sequencing was carried out using PBMCs. V usage is TRBV10-3 and J usage is TRBJ2-3; 8 bases agree with TRBD2. CDR3 in DNA: TGTGCCATGCGCGGGGGGAGCACAGATACGCAGTATTTT. Translated, it gives CAMRGGSTDTQYF.